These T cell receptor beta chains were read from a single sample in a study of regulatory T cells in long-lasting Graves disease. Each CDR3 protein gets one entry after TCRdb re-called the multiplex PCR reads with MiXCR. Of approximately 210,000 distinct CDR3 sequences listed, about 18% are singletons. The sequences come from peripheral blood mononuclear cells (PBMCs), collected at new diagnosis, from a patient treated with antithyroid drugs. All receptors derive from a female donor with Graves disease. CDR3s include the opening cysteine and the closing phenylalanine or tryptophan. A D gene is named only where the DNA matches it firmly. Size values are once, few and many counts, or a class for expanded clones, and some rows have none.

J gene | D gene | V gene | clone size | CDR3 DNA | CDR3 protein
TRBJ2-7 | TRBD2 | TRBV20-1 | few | TGCAGTGCTACCCTAGCGGGAGTGGCCTACGAGCAGTACTTC | CSATLAGVAYEQYF
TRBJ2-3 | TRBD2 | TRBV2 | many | TGTGCCAGCAGCGGGCTAGCGGGGAGCACAGATACGCAGTATTTT | CASSGLAGSTDTQYF
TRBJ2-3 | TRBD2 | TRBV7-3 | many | TGTGCCAGCAGCTTATTCAGCGGGAGGTCAACAGATACGCAGTATTTT | CASSLFSGRSTDTQYF
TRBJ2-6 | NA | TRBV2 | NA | TGTGCCAGCAGTGGTGAGGGGATAACCGGCTCTGGGGCCAACGTCCTGACTTTC | CASSGEGITGSGANVLTF
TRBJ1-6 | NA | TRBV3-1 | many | TGTGCCAGCAGCCCAAATACTAATTCACCCCTCCACTTT | CASSPNTNSPLHF
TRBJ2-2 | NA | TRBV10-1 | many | TGCGCCAGCAGTGATGGGACAGGGGAGCTGTTTTTT | CASSDGTGELFF
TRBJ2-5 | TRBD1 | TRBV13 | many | TGTGCCAGCAGCTCTCTTTGGGACAGGGGACAGACCCAGTACTTC | CASSSLWDRGQTQYF
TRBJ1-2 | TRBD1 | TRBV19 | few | TGTGCCAGTAGAGATGGACAGGGAGGCTATGGCTACACCTTC | CASRDGQGGYGYTF
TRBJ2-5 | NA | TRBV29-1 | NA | TGCAGCGTTGAAGTCCAACAAGAGACCCAGTACTTC | CSVEVQQETQYF
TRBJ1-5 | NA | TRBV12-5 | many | TGTGCTAGTGGTCCCCTCAATCAGCCCCAGCATTTT | CASGPLNQPQHF
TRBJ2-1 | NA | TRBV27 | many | TGTGCCAGCAGTTTGGGAGTAGCGCTCTACAATGAGCAGTTCTTC | CASSLGVALYNEQFF
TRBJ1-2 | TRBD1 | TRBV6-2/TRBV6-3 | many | TGTGCCAGCCGGACAGGGTATGGCTACACCTTC | CASRTGYGYTF
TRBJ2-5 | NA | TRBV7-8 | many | TGTGCCAGCACAGAGGAGCCGGTCCAAGAGACCCAGTACTTC | CASTEEPVQETQYF
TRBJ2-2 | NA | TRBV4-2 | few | TGTGCCAGCAGCAACCGACTGTACGGGGAGCTGTTTTTT | CASSNRLYGELFF
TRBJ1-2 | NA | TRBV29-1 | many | TGCAGCGTTGAAGTCTCTCCCTTTCATATCTACACCTTC | CSVEVSPFHIYTF
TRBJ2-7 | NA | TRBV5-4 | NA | TGTGCCAGCAGCCTAACAATAAGAGGGGCCGCCTACGAGCAGTACTTC | CASSLTIRGAAYEQYF
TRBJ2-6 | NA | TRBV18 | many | TGTGCCAGCTCGTCTCCTGGGGCCAACGTCCTGACTTTC | CASSSPGANVLTF
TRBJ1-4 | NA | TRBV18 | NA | TGTGCCAGCTCACCTCGCCACGACTCCCCCGAAAAACTGTTTTTT | CASSPRHDSPEKLFF
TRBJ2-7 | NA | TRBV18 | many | TGTGCCAGCTCACCGCTGGCTAGCGCCTACGAGCAGTACTTC | CASSPLASAYEQYF
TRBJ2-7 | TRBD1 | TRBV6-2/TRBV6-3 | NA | TGCGCCAGCAGTGACCCACCGGGACAGGGGACCTACGAGCAGTACTTC | CASSDPPGQGTYEQYF
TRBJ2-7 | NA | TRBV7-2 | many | TGTGCCAGCAGCTTAACAGGGCTCCCCGACTACGAGCAGTACTTC | CASSLTGLPDYEQYF
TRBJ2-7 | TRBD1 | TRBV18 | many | TGTGCCAGCTCACCGCAAATGGGACAGGACGTAGACGAGCAGTACTTC | CASSPQMGQDVDEQYF
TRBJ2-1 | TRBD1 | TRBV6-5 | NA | TGTGCCAGCAGTTACCGGACAGGCCATGAGCAGTTCTTC | CASSYRTGHEQFF
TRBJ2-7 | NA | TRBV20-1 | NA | TGCAGTGCCAGACAGGCGGACGAGCAGTACTTC | CSARQADEQYF
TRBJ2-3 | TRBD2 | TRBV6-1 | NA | TGTGCCAGCAGGTGGACTAGCGTTACAGATACGCAGTATTTT | CASRWTSVTDTQYF
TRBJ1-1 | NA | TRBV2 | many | TGTGCCAGCACCTTTAGAGCTGGGGACACTGAAGCTTTCTTT | CASTFRAGDTEAFF
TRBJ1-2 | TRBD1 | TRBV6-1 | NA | TGTGCCAGCAGTGGGACAGGGGAATATGGCTACACCTTC | CASSGTGEYGYTF
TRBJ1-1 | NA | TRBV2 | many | TGTGCCAGCAGCACCGGGGCACCGGACACTGAAGCTTTCTTT | CASSTGAPDTEAFF
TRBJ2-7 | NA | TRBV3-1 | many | TGTGCCAGCAGCCCCAATCGGGCGTACGAGCAGTACTTC | CASSPNRAYEQYF
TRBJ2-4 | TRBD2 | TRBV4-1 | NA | TGCGCCAGCAGCCAACTAACTAGCGGAGGAGCCAAAAACATTCAGTACTTC | CASSQLTSGGAKNIQYF
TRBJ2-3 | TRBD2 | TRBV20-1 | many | TGCAGTGCTCGGATCCCGGGACTATCGAGCACAGATACGCAGTATTTT | CSARIPGLSSTDTQYF
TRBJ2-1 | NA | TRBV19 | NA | TGTGCCAGTTGTATTTATCTAGGGCAGAGCTCCTACAATGAGCAGTTCTTC | CASCIYLGQSSYNEQFF
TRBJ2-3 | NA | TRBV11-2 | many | TGTGCCAGCAGCCCCTTTAGCACAGATACGCAGTATTTT | CASSPFSTDTQYF
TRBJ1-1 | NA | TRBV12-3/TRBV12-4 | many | TGTGCCAGCAGTTTAGCGGGATGGCCGCCAAGGGGATGGACTGAAGCTTTCTTT | CASSLAGWPPRGWTEAFF
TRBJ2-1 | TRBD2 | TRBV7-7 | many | TGTGCTAGCAGCTTAGGGTCTAGCGGGAACAATGAGCAGTTCTTC | CASSLGSSGNNEQFF
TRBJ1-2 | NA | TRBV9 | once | TGTGCCAGCAGTGAAGCAGGGCATCTCTACACCTTC | CASSEAGHLYTF
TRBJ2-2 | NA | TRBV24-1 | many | TGTGCCACCAGTGATGCCGGGACAACGGCCAACACCGGGGAGCTGTTTTTT | CATSDAGTTANTGELFF
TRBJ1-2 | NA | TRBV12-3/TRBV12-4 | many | TGTGCCAGCAGATCGACGTGGGGGGCGCTTGGCTACACCTTC | CASRSTWGALGYTF
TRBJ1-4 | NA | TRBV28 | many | TGTGCCAGCGTTGGGCGGTTTATGGAAAAACTGTTTTTT | CASVGRFMEKLFF
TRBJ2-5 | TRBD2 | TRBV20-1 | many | TGCAGTGCTAGAGTATACCCCGATCGACTAGCTAGAGAGACCCAGTACTTC | CSARVYPDRLARETQYF
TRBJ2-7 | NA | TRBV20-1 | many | TGCAGTGCTAGAGCTAACCGACGGAGCTCCTACGAGCAGTACTTC | CSARANRRSSYEQYF
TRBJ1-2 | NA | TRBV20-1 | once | TGCAGTGCTAGCGGGCAGAATAACTATGGCTACACCTTC | CSASGQNNYGYTF
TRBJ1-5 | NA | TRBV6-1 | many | TGTGCCAGCAGTGAGGAGCCTCAGCCCCAGCATTTT | CASSEEPQPQHF
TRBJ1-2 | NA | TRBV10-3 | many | TGTGCCACCTACAGAGATGGCTACACCTTC | CATYRDGYTF
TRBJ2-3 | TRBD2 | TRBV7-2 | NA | TGTGCCAGCAGCCAAGTGGCACTAGCGGGAGCTGATACGCGGTATTTT | CASSQVALAGADTRYF
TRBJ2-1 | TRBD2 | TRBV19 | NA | TGTGTCAGTAGGACGACTAGCGGGGATAACAATGAGCAGTTCTTC | CVSRTTSGDNNEQFF
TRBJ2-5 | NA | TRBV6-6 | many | TGTGCCAGCAGTTACTCGTTGGGGAGAGCAGAGACCCAGTACTTC | CASSYSLGRAETQYF
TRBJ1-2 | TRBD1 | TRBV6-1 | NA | TGTGCCAGCACCTTAGGACAGGATGGCTACACCTTC | CASTLGQDGYTF
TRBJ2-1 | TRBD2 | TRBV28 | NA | TGTGCCAGCAGTTTAGCGGGAGGCTCCTACAATGAGCAGTTCTTC | CASSLAGGSYNEQFF
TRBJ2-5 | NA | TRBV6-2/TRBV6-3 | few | TGTGCCATGTCGGAGACCCAGTACTTC | CAMSETQYF
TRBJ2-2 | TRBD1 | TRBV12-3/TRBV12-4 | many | TGTGCCAGCAGTTCTCGGGACAGGGGTATCACCGGGGAGCTGTTTTTT | CASSSRDRGITGELFF
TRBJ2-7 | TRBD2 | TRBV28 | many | TGTGCCAGCGGGGGACTAGCGGGAGAGGAACCCTACGAGCAGTACTTC | CASGGLAGEEPYEQYF
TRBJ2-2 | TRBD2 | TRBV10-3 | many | TGTGCCACCCGAGGGAGCGGGAGCGCGAACACCGGGGAGCTGTTTTTT | CATRGSGSANTGELFF
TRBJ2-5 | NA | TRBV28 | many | TGTGCCAGCAGTTTAGGTGGGACCCAGTACTTC | CASSLGGTQYF
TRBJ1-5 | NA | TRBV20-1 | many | TGCAGTGCTAGAGATGGCGCAGGGATTGGCAATCAGCCCCAGCATTTT | CSARDGAGIGNQPQHF
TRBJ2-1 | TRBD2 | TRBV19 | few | TGTGCCAGTAGTATGGTGGGGGGGTGGTACAATGAGCAGTTCTTC | CASSMVGGWYNEQFF
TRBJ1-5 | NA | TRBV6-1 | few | TGTGCCAGCAGCCAGCACCAGGGACAGCCCCAGCATTTT | CASSQHQGQPQHF
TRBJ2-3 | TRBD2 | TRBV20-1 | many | TGCAGTGTCCCGGGACTAGCGGCGCTTAGCCCAGATACGCAGTATTTT | CSVPGLAALSPDTQYF
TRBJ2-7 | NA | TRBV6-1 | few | TGTGCCAGCAGTGTCGACCCTGGTTACGAGCAGTACTTC | CASSVDPGYEQYF